The 15 T cell receptor beta chains given below trace back to one sample, sequenced in a study of graft-versus-host responses after intestinal transplantation. For these TCRs, the target antigens are not known. Assay used: immunoSEQ multiplex PCR; TCRdb lists only in-frame clones, some missing. This sample has more than 80,000 clones, with about 88% found just once. The sample consisted of unstimulated CD4+ T cells sorted from spleen or lymph node cells, taken before intestinal transplant. Receptors were obtained from a human donor who received an intestinal transplant.

The chain links TRBV6-1 to TRBJ1-6; a weak D match, TRBD1 (6 bases). CDR1 MNHNS and CDR2 SASEGT come from the germline V gene. The CDR3 is made up of 14 amino acids. V was shortened by 5 bases and J by 6 bases, with 11 bases between the two germline ends. The CDR3: CASSSGERNSPLHF. CDR3 sequence (DNA): TGTGCCAGCAGTTCAGGGGAACGTAATTCACCCCTCCACTTT.

The CDR3 reads CASSFGLAGAPRDNEQFF. DNA for the CDR3: TGTGCCAGCAGTTTCGGACTAGCGGGAGCGCCCAGGGACAATGAGCAGTTCTTC. This chain connects TRBV2 to TRBJ2-1, with TRBD2 identical over 13 bases. V gave up 5 bases and J gave up 5 bases; unmatched junction bases: 12. This CDR3 is 18 amino acids long. In germline, CDR1 is SNHLY, CDR2 FYNNEI.

With respect to this clone: The identical CDR3 is also encoded by other nucleotide sequences in the sample. The chain has TRBV28 and TRBJ1-5, with a weak D call TRBD1 (5 bases). Germline V gene data show CDR1 as MDHEN and CDR2 as SYDVKM. The CDR3 consists of 13 residues. V shed 1 base and J shed 5 bases, with 6 bases lying between them. CDR3 region: CASSLLGDQPQHF. DNA for the CDR3: TGTGCCAGCAGTTTATTAGGGGATCAGCCCCAGCATTTT.

The rearrangement links TRBV6-5 to TRBJ1-4; 7 bases align to TRBD1. J gave up 7 bases and V 6 bases, and 11 bases lay outside the gene matches. The germline V gene encodes CDR1 MNHEY and CDR2 SVGAGI. This CDR3 is built from 15 residues. DNA of the CDR3: TGTGCCAGCAGAGATTCGACAGGGTGGGGTGAAAAACTGTTTTTT. This codes for CASRDSTGWGEKLFF.

The chain recombines TRBV28 with TRBJ2-3; no definite D call. V was shortened by 5 bases and J by 0 bases, with 6 bases between the two germline ends. The CDR3 consists of 13 residues. The germline V gene has CDR1 MDHEN and CDR2 SYDVKM. CDR3 nucleotide sequence: TGTGCCAGCAGTCGTCCTAGCACAGATACGCAGTATTTT. Translating it yields CASSRPSTDTQYF.

The J gene is TRBJ1-5, the V gene TRBV19; no reliable D call. The CDR3 loop spans 13 amino acids. The germline V and J ends were trimmed by 3 bases and 6 bases, with 9 bases remaining between them. The germline CDR1 and CDR2 sequences are LNHDA and SQIVND (reference sequence). DNA for the CDR3: TGTGCCAGTAGTATCCTCGAGATTCAGCCCCAGCATTTT. Its translation is CASSILEIQPQHF.

The chain has TRBV6-1 and TRBJ1-1, with D possibly matching TRBD1 (5 bases). V was cut by 2 bases and J by 5 bases, with 18 bases left in between. This CDR3 contains 16 residues. Germline V gene lookup returns CDR1 MNHNS and CDR2 SASEGT. The CDR3 loop is CASSESQAGVRTEAFF. The CDR3 coding sequence is TGTGCCAGCAGTGAAAGTCAAGCGGGGGTGAGGACTGAAGCTTTCTTT.

V usage is TRBV25-1 and J usage is TRBJ2-3; 9 bases align to TRBD2. CDR3 length: 14 amino acids. The V and J ends lost 6 bases and 0 bases, in that order; junction bases with no gene match: 1. The germline V gene has CDR1 MGHDK and CDR2 SYGVNS. This chain's CDR3 is CASSAGGSTDTQYF. CDR3 coding DNA: TGTGCCAGCAGCGCGGGAGGGAGCACAGATACGCAGTATTTT.

This chain links TRBV10-2 with TRBJ2-3; the D gene is possibly TRBD1 (8 bases). The CDR3 runs 14 residues. Per the germline V gene, CDR1 is WSHSY and CDR2 is SAAADI. With 4 bases removed from V and 14 bases from J, the gap between germline ends came to 22 bases. This CDR3 reads CASSAGTGRTSVYF. The CDR3 DNA follows: TGCGCCAGCAGTGCGGGGACAGGAAGAACTAGCGTGTATTTT.

Here the CDR3 reads CASSVLAEGYNEQFF. The CDR3 DNA reads as TGTGCCAGCAGCGTCCTAGCGGAGGGATACAATGAGCAGTTCTTC. V is TRBV9 and J is TRBJ2-1, with 7 bases lining up with TRBD2. The CDR3 contains 15 residues. Germline V gene lookup returns CDR1 SGDLS and CDR2 YYNGEE. V lost 2 bases to trimming and J lost 4 bases; unmatched junction nucleotides: 6.

The V gene is TRBV7-9, the J gene TRBJ2-1; 11 bases line up with TRBD2. This CDR3 region has 14 residues. Germline trimming cut 5 bases from V and 8 bases from J; bases unmatched to any gene: 5. From germline, CDR1 is SEHNR and CDR2 FQNEAQ (reference sequence). DNA of the CDR3: TGTGCCAGCAGCAAGACTAGCGGGGCGGATGAGCAGTTCTTC. Its protein is CASSKTSGADEQFF. Full variable domain (missing parts from reference TRBV7-9 and TRBJ2-1): DTGVSQNPRHKITKRGQNVTFRCDPISEHNRLYWYRQTLGQGPEFLTYFQNEAQLEKSRLLSDRFSAERPKGSFSTLEIQRTEQGDSAMYLCASSKTSGADEQFFGPGTRLTVL.

The chain links TRBV25-1 to TRBJ1-2; 7 nucleotides line up with TRBD1. The CDR3 runs to 14 residues. Germline V gene sequence: CDR1 MGHDK, CDR2 SYGVNS. With 5 bases clipped from V and 4 bases from J, the junction kept 7 bases outside the gene matches. The DNA for the CDR3 is TGTGCCAGCAGTCCGCGACAGGGCTTCTATGGCTACACCTTC. This translates into CASSPRQGFYGYTF.

As for this clone: Other nucleotide sequences in the sample specify the same CDR3. This chain joins TRBV28 and TRBJ2-7; tentative D call: TRBD1 (5 bases). V gave up 2 bases and J gave up 3 bases, with 5 bases separating them. Per germline, CDR1 MDHEN and CDR2 SYDVKM. This CDR3 is built from 12 residues. CDR3 DNA: TGTGCCAGCAGTTTACAGGGCTACGAGCAGTACTTC. Translated: CASSLQGYEQYF.

CDR3 protein: CATSALDRDYGYTF. CDR3 sequence (DNA): TGTGCCACCAGCGCCCTGGACAGGGACTATGGCTACACCTTC. The chain couples TRBV15 to TRBJ1-2, with 8 bases fitting TRBD1. CDR1 and CDR2 from the germline V gene are LNHNV and YYDKDF (reference sequence). The junction had 5 bases not matched to a gene; V was cut back by 5 bases and J by 3 bases. This CDR3 is built from 14 residues.

The rearrangement joins TRBV30 to TRBJ1-2; D possibly corresponds to TRBD1 (5 bases). Per the germline V gene, CDR1 is GTSNPN and CDR2 is SVGIG (reference sequence). V lost 0 bases to trimming and J lost 0 bases, with 11 bases between them. CDR3 length: 15 amino acids. The CDR3 DNA is TGTGCCTGGAGTGTAGGGGCAGGGACTAACTATGGCTACACCTTC. Translated, it gives CAWSVGAGTNYGYTF.